The sequence of this T cell receptor (beta chain) was determined in a study of T cells in Graves' hyperthyroidism and ophthalmopathy. Trimming took 6 bases from V and 0 from J; bases not matched to a gene: 22. Germline V CDR1 and CDR2: SGHAT, FQNNGV. CDR3 size: 20 residues. From RNA transcripts, TCR beta CDR3 regions were amplified. When the TCR CDR3 underwent first-round RT-PCR, the HTBI primer set was used. TCRdb reprocessed the multiplex PCR reads via MiXCR and lists one record per CDR3 protein. In the table there are over 250,000 distinct CDR3 sequences, about an eighth of which are singletons. In its sample, this clonotype was seen a few times.

The chain carries TRBV11-2 and TRBJ2-7, with 8 bases that match TRBD2. Sequencing was carried out using blood. The TCR sequence derives from a woman between 40 and 50 years old with Graves' ophthalmopathy. The CDR3 bases are TGTGCCAGCAGGCCCTCTGAGGGGCGGCGGGGGGCCGCCTCCTCCTACGAGCAGTACTTC. Amino acid sequence: CASRPSEGRRGAASSYEQYF.